This T cell receptor (beta chain) was recovered during a study of T-cell memory formation after mild COVID-19. TCR alpha and TCR beta cDNA libraries carrying sample barcodes and UMIs came from 5'RACE with constant-segment primers. TCRdb analysed the 5' RACE reads with MiXCR anew, one entry per CDR3 protein. Of about 560,000 distinct CDR3 sequences listed, 15% to 20% are singletons. Trimming pared 3 bases from V and 4 bases from J, leaving 7 bases between. CDR1 and CDR2 (germline): DFQATT, SNEGSKA (reference sequence). The CDR3 loop spans 11 amino acids. This receptor was taken from an adult woman who had mild COVID-19 (a few samples of this study predate the infection). Cell type and time point are not known. Sequenced input: PBMCs or a T cell subset sorted from them (not recorded which). J is TRBJ2-7 and V is TRBV20-1; D gene ambiguous. In DNA form, the CDR3 reads TGCAGTGCTAGGGCCTCGTACGAGCAGTACTTC. Its protein is CSARASYEQYF.